These T cell receptor beta chains were read from a single sample in a study of molecular identifiers for immune sequencing clone quantification. TCRdb reprocessed the PCR reads with MiXCR, giving one entry per CDR3 protein. Of more than 85,000 distinct CDR3 sequences in the sample, 30% to 45% were seen once. The sample comprised naive CD8+ T cells from blood, with Jurkat cell RNA spiked in. These receptor sequences come from a human donor in good health. Some libraries in this study had Jurkat cell RNA spiked in. The CDR3 runs from the conserved cysteine through the conserved F or W. The order of the fields is V gene, D gene, clone size, J gene, CDR3 DNA, CDR3 protein. The D gene is left open where the match is weak. Some rows have no size entry. The others give once, few or many, or a class for an expanded clone.

v_call: TRBV27; d_call: TRBD1; clone_size: .; j_call: TRBJ2-7; cdr3_nt: TGTGCCAGCAGTTTTTTTGGACAGGGGGCCTACGAGCAGTACTTC; cdr3_aa: CASSFFGQGAYEQYF
v_call: TRBV12-3/TRBV12-4; d_call: .; clone_size: few; j_call: TRBJ1-1; cdr3_nt: TGTGCCAGCAGTTCAGGGCCCACTGAAGCTTTCTTT; cdr3_aa: CASSSGPTEAFF
v_call: TRBV6-5; d_call: .; clone_size: many; j_call: TRBJ1-1; cdr3_nt: TGTGCCAGCAGAACAGCGAACACTGAAGCTTTCTTT; cdr3_aa: CASRTANTEAFF
v_call: TRBV4-3; d_call: TRBD1; clone_size: .; j_call: TRBJ2-3; cdr3_nt: TGCGCCAGCAGCCAAGGGACAGGGAGAGTGGATACGCAGTATTTT; cdr3_aa: CASSQGTGRVDTQYF
v_call: TRBV28; d_call: .; clone_size: few; j_call: TRBJ1-6; cdr3_nt: TGTGCCAGCAGTTTGCCGGGGACTAGGGGAAGCTCCTATAATTCACCCCTCCACTTT; cdr3_aa: CASSLPGTRGSSYNSPLHF
v_call: TRBV14; d_call: .; clone_size: .; j_call: TRBJ2-1; cdr3_nt: TGTGCCAGCAGCTTAGTCCGCTTATCCAACTACAATGAGCAGTTCTTC; cdr3_aa: CASSLVRLSNYNEQFF
v_call: TRBV29-1; d_call: TRBD1; clone_size: .; j_call: TRBJ2-2; cdr3_nt: TGCAGCGTCGACTCCCCCGGGACAGAAACCGGGGAGCTGTTTTTT; cdr3_aa: CSVDSPGTETGELFF
v_call: TRBV19; d_call: .; clone_size: .; j_call: TRBJ1-1; cdr3_nt: TGTGCCAGTGGGCTGCCAGGGTCCACTGAAGCTTTCTTT; cdr3_aa: CASGLPGSTEAFF
v_call: TRBV6-1; d_call: TRBD1; clone_size: few; j_call: TRBJ2-5; cdr3_nt: TGTGCCAGCAGTTTGGACAGGGGGCTACAAGAGACCCAGTACTTC; cdr3_aa: CASSLDRGLQETQYF
v_call: TRBV29-1; d_call: .; clone_size: .; j_call: TRBJ2-2; cdr3_nt: TGCAGCGTCCCGGGCGAGGAGGTCGGGGAGCTGTTTTTT; cdr3_aa: CSVPGEEVGELFF
v_call: TRBV5-6; d_call: .; clone_size: many; j_call: TRBJ1-1; cdr3_nt: TGTGCCAGCAGCTTGGCGGCGGGGAACACTGAAGCTTTCTTT; cdr3_aa: CASSLAAGNTEAFF
v_call: TRBV7-8; d_call: TRBD2; clone_size: few; j_call: TRBJ2-1; cdr3_nt: TGTGCCAGCAGCACTAAAGCGGGGGCCTACAATGAGCAGTTCTTC; cdr3_aa: CASSTKAGAYNEQFF
v_call: TRBV12-3/TRBV12-4; d_call: .; clone_size: .; j_call: TRBJ1-4; cdr3_nt: TGTGCCAGCAGTATACCCGGGACAAAACTGTTTTTT; cdr3_aa: CASSIPGTKLFF
v_call: TRBV10-2; d_call: .; clone_size: few; j_call: TRBJ1-5; cdr3_nt: TGCGCCAGCAGTGAGTCAAGACAGCCCCAGCATTTT; cdr3_aa: CASSESRQPQHF
v_call: TRBV7-9; d_call: .; clone_size: many; j_call: TRBJ2-5; cdr3_nt: TGTGCCAGCAGCTTTAAGTCCCAGGGGCCCCAAGAGACCCAGTACTTC; cdr3_aa: CASSFKSQGPQETQYF
v_call: TRBV4-2; d_call: TRBD2; clone_size: many; j_call: TRBJ2-3; cdr3_nt: TGTGCCAGCAGCCTATCTAGCGGGAGCACAGATACGCAGTATTTT; cdr3_aa: CASSLSSGSTDTQYF
v_call: TRBV5-6; d_call: TRBD1; clone_size: few; j_call: TRBJ2-5; cdr3_nt: TGTGCCAGCAGCTGGAGTTCCCAGGGGGACGAGACCCAGTACTTC; cdr3_aa: CASSWSSQGDETQYF
v_call: TRBV6-5; d_call: .; clone_size: .; j_call: TRBJ1-4; cdr3_nt: TGTGCCAGCAGTTACATGACGGCGGAAAAACTGTTTTTT; cdr3_aa: CASSYMTAEKLFF
v_call: TRBV13; d_call: .; clone_size: .; j_call: TRBJ2-1; cdr3_nt: TGTGCCAGCAGCTGGGACGGTGCGGCCTGGGCCTACAATGAGCAGTTCTTC; cdr3_aa: CASSWDGAAWAYNEQFF
v_call: TRBV4-1; d_call: .; clone_size: .; j_call: TRBJ2-2; cdr3_nt: TGCGCCAGCAGCCAAGATTTGGAGTACACCGGGGAGCTGTTTTTT; cdr3_aa: CASSQDLEYTGELFF
v_call: TRBV7-9; d_call: TRBD2; clone_size: .; j_call: TRBJ2-3; cdr3_nt: TGTGCCAGCAACTTAGCATTACTAGCGGGAGTCCGCCAGACAGATACGCAGTATTTT; cdr3_aa: CASNLALLAGVRQTDTQYF
v_call: TRBV6-6; d_call: TRBD1; clone_size: .; j_call: TRBJ1-1; cdr3_nt: TGTGCCAGCAGTTACCCCATCATAACGACAGGGCTAGACACTGAAGCTTTCTTT; cdr3_aa: CASSYPIITTGLDTEAFF
v_call: TRBV7-9; d_call: .; clone_size: many; j_call: TRBJ2-3; cdr3_nt: TGTGCCAGCAGCGCTGGACACGAGTCCACAGATACGCAGTATTTT; cdr3_aa: CASSAGHESTDTQYF
v_call: TRBV7-2; d_call: TRBD2; clone_size: .; j_call: TRBJ2-1; cdr3_nt: TGTGCCAGCAGCGCGACGGGGGGTGCCTACAATGAGCAGTTCTTC; cdr3_aa: CASSATGGAYNEQFF
v_call: TRBV29-1; d_call: .; clone_size: many; j_call: TRBJ2-1; cdr3_nt: TGCAGCTACCGGACAGACCTTTTGGGAAATGAGCAGTTCTTC; cdr3_aa: CSYRTDLLGNEQFF
v_call: TRBV28; d_call: .; clone_size: .; j_call: TRBJ1-5; cdr3_nt: TGTGCCAGCAGCCAGGACAGCGTCAATCAGCCCCAGCATTTT; cdr3_aa: CASSQDSVNQPQHF
v_call: TRBV5-1; d_call: .; clone_size: once; j_call: TRBJ2-3; cdr3_nt: TGCGCCAGCAGCTTCCCACAGGGTCAAAGGACGGATACGCTGTATTTT; cdr3_aa: CASSFPQGQRTDTLYF
v_call: TRBV7-6; d_call: .; clone_size: .; j_call: TRBJ2-2; cdr3_nt: TGTGCCAGCAGCTTATTCGTGAGCGGAATGAACACCGGGGAGCTGTTTTTT; cdr3_aa: CASSLFVSGMNTGELFF
v_call: TRBV7-9; d_call: .; clone_size: many; j_call: TRBJ1-1; cdr3_nt: TGTGCCAGCAGCTTAGCGATCCAGTATGAGTTGCAAGCTTTCTTT; cdr3_aa: CASSLAIQYELQAFF
v_call: TRBV4-2; d_call: .; clone_size: few; j_call: TRBJ1-4; cdr3_nt: TGTGCCAGCAGCCCGGACACCCCAACTAATGAAAAACTGTTTTTT; cdr3_aa: CASSPDTPTNEKLFF
v_call: TRBV9; d_call: .; clone_size: .; j_call: TRBJ2-3; cdr3_nt: TGTGCCAGCAGCGGGGGGACCACAGATACGCAGTATTTT; cdr3_aa: CASSGGTTDTQYF
v_call: TRBV6-5; d_call: .; clone_size: few; j_call: TRBJ1-1; cdr3_nt: TGTGCCAGCAGGGGGACTGAAGCTTTCTTT; cdr3_aa: CASRGTEAFF
v_call: TRBV12-3/TRBV12-4; d_call: TRBD1; clone_size: few; j_call: TRBJ2-5; cdr3_nt: TGTGCCAGCAGTCCCGATACCGGACAGGGCATGGAGACCCAGTACTTC; cdr3_aa: CASSPDTGQGMETQYF
v_call: TRBV2; d_call: TRBD2; clone_size: .; j_call: TRBJ2-5; cdr3_nt: TGTGCCGGCAGTCCTCCGGGACTAGCTCGAGAGACCCAGTACTTC; cdr3_aa: CAGSPPGLARETQYF
v_call: TRBV2; d_call: .; clone_size: many; j_call: TRBJ2-7; cdr3_nt: TGTGCCAGCCGACCTACAGGTCCCGAGCAGTACTTC; cdr3_aa: CASRPTGPEQYF
v_call: TRBV5-1; d_call: TRBD1; clone_size: .; j_call: TRBJ2-7; cdr3_nt: TGCGCCAGCAGCCTCCGGGACAGGGCTCCCTACGAGCAGTACTTC; cdr3_aa: CASSLRDRAPYEQYF
v_call: TRBV4-1; d_call: .; clone_size: many; j_call: TRBJ2-7; cdr3_nt: TGCGCCAGCAGCCAAGAAGAGAGGGCCTACGAGCAGTACTTC; cdr3_aa: CASSQEERAYEQYF
v_call: TRBV6-5; d_call: .; clone_size: many; j_call: TRBJ2-2; cdr3_nt: TGTGCCAGCAGTTACGATAGGCTAGCGCCTACATACACCGGGGAGCTGTTTTTT; cdr3_aa: CASSYDRLAPTYTGELFF
v_call: TRBV7-6; d_call: .; clone_size: many; j_call: TRBJ2-1; cdr3_nt: TGTGCCAGCGGCCCGAGTTCTAACAATGAGCAGTTCTTC; cdr3_aa: CASGPSSNNEQFF
v_call: TRBV6-2/TRBV6-3; d_call: .; clone_size: few; j_call: TRBJ2-7; cdr3_nt: TGTGCCAGCAGTTACCGAGACTATCGGGGTCCCTACGAGCAGTACTTC; cdr3_aa: CASSYRDYRGPYEQYF
v_call: TRBV21-1; d_call: .; clone_size: .; j_call: TRBJ1-5; cdr3_nt: TGTGCCAGCAGCGCGGGACCGTTGAATCAGCCCCAGCATTTT; cdr3_aa: CASSAGPLNQPQHF
v_call: TRBV15; d_call: .; clone_size: .; j_call: TRBJ2-2; cdr3_nt: TGTGCCACCAGCGAGACGGGACAAACGAACACCGGGGAGCTGTTTTTT; cdr3_aa: CATSETGQTNTGELFF
v_call: TRBV6-2/TRBV6-3; d_call: TRBD2; clone_size: few; j_call: TRBJ2-7; cdr3_nt: TGTGCCAGCAAAGGGACTAGAGCCTACGAGCAGTACTTC; cdr3_aa: CASKGTRAYEQYF
v_call: TRBV7-6; d_call: TRBD2; clone_size: .; j_call: TRBJ2-3; cdr3_nt: TGTGCCAGCAGCCAATCCAGCGGGAGCAGCACAGCTACGCAGTATTTT; cdr3_aa: CASSQSSGSSTATQYF
v_call: TRBV12-3/TRBV12-4; d_call: .; clone_size: .; j_call: TRBJ1-1; cdr3_nt: TGTGCCAGCAGTTTCTTGGGTGCTGTAGCTTTCTTT; cdr3_aa: CASSFLGAVAFF
v_call: TRBV7-8; d_call: TRBD1; clone_size: .; j_call: TRBJ1-2; cdr3_nt: TGTGCCAGCAGCTTGGGGACAGGGAGGGGATATGGCTACACCTTC; cdr3_aa: CASSLGTGRGYGYTF
v_call: TRBV28; d_call: .; clone_size: many; j_call: TRBJ2-3; cdr3_nt: TGTGCCAGCAGTTACCACCCGGGACTTAGCACAGATACGCAGTATTTT; cdr3_aa: CASSYHPGLSTDTQYF
v_call: TRBV27; d_call: TRBD1; clone_size: many; j_call: TRBJ2-7; cdr3_nt: TGTGCCAGCAGTCGCAGGGGGCCCGGATCGGAGCAGTACTTC; cdr3_aa: CASSRRGPGSEQYF
v_call: TRBV3-1; d_call: .; clone_size: .; j_call: TRBJ2-5; cdr3_nt: TGTGCCAGCAGCCTTTCGGCCCGAGTGGAGACCCAGTACTTC; cdr3_aa: CASSLSARVETQYF
v_call: TRBV11-2; d_call: TRBD2; clone_size: .; j_call: TRBJ2-7; cdr3_nt: TGTGCCAGCAGCCTTCCCGCTAGCGGGATGTACGAGCAGTACTTC; cdr3_aa: CASSLPASGMYEQYF
v_call: TRBV5-6; d_call: .; clone_size: many; j_call: TRBJ1-1; cdr3_nt: TGTGCCAGCAGCTTGGGGACAGTAACTTTCTTT; cdr3_aa: CASSLGTVTFF